The sequence of this T cell receptor (beta chain) was determined in a study of blood T cell repertoires in COVID-19. Study overall: The origin of the acute and convalescent COVID-19 samples was the United States, Italy and Spain. From T cells, B-cell-depleted T cells, or PBMCs came the material, which was cDNA or gDNA.

This clone was detected once. Only in-frame clones appear in the TCRdb table, and some are missing; sequencing was by immunoSEQ multiplex PCR. The sample has about 320,000 clones, more than 75% seen once. Ages ranged from about 18 to 89 years, with residence in fewer than 25 US areas. Clinical history as reported by participants underpinned cohort assignment. The trim removed 5 bases at V and 5 bases at J, leaving 8 bases unmatched. Per the germline V gene, CDR1 is SGHTA and CDR2 is FQGTGA. The CDR3 consists of 15 residues. Input material: PBMCs or T cells enriched from blood (not recorded which). This chain links TRBV7-3 with TRBJ2-5, with 10 bases matching TRBD1. The receptor's source is a woman aged 18-29 years who had recovered from COVID-19. The CDR3 sequence is CASSQGTGVGETQYF. The CDR3 DNA follows: TGTGCCAGCAGCCAAGGGACAGGGGTGGGGGAGACCCAGTACTTC.